This TCR beta chain was obtained from a study of T cell responses to AZD1222 COVID-19 vaccine. Method: immunoSEQ multiplex PCR; TCRdb's copy keeps in-frame clones and lacks some. This sample has roughly 86,000 clones; roughly nine tenths occur once, and the top ten carry approximately 30%. Details on this clone: Its specificity is not known.

General study results and limits: Only a handful of AZD1222 recipients, several in all, had baseline seropositivity. The donor group comprised mostly white British people and more females; the analysis possibly underestimated clonal diversity.

The CDR3 loop spans 14 amino acids. Germline V lookup: CDR1 SNHLY, CDR2 FYNNEI. V shed 7 bases and J shed 7 bases, with 16 bases lying between them. V gene TRBV2 combines with J gene TRBJ1-4; D might be TRBD1 (5 bases). The specimen was peripheral blood, collected on day 0 of AZD1222 vaccination. The clonotype comes from an adult in good health. This CDR3 reads CASKAQGQGEKLFF. CDR3 DNA sequence: TGTGCCAGCAAAGCTCAGGGCCAAGGTGAAAAACTGTTTTTT.